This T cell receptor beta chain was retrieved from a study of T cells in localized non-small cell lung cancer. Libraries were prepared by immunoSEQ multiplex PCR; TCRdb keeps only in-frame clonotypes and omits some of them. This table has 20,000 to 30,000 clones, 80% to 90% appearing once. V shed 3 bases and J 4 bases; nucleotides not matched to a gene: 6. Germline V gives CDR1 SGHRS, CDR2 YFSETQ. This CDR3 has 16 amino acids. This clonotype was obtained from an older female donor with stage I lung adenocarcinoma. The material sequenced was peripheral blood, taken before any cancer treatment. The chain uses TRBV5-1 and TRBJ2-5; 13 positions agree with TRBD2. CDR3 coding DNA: TGCGCCAGCAGCTCCGGACTAGCGGGAGACTCAGAGACCCAGTACTTC. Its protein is CASSSGLAGDSETQYF.